This record concerns one T cell receptor (beta chain) sequence. TRB cDNA was prepared as libraries by UMI-labeled 5' RACE. After re-calling the 5' RACE reads, TCRdb lists one entry per CDR3 protein, DNA absent. This sample's clone table lists roughly 40,000 distinct CDR3 sequences. The sample comes from a study of CXCR3-negative and CXCR3-positive naive CD8 T cells. This CDR3 has 11 amino acids. Germline loops: CDR1 SQVTM, CDR2 ANQGSEA. The chain joins TRBV29-1 to TRBJ2-7; TCRdb proposes TRBD1, but this gene call is untestable without DNA. The TCR was taken from a human donor in good health. Some clones in this sample may be carry-over from other donors' samples. The specimen was memory CD8+ T cells from blood. This CDR3 is CSVETGREQYF.